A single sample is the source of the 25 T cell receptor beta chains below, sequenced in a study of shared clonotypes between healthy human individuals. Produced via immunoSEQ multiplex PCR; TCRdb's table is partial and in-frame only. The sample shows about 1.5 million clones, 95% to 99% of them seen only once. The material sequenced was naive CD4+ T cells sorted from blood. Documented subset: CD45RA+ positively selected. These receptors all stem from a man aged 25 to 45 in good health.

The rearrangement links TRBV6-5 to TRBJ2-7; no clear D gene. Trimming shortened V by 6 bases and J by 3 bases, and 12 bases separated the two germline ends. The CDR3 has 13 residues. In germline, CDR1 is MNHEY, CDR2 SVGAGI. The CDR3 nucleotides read TGTGCCAGCAGCCTCGGGCCCGGCTACGAGCAGTACTTC. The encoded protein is CASSLGPGYEQYF.

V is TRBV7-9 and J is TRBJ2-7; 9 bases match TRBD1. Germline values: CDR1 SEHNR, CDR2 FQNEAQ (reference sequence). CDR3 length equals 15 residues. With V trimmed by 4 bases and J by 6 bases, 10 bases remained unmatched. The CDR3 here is CASSSGQGFWFEQYF. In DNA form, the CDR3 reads TGTGCCAGCAGCTCTGGACAGGGGTTTTGGTTCGAGCAGTACTTC.

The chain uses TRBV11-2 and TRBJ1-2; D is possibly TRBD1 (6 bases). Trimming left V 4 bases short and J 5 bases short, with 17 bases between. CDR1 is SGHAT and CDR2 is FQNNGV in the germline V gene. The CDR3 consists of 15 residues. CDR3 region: CASSYSGTSPYGYTF. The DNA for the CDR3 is TGTGCCAGCAGCTACTCCGGGACAAGTCCATATGGCTACACCTTC. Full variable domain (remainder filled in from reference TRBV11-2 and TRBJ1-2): EAGVAQSPRYKIIEKRQSVAFWCNPISGHATLYWYQQILGQGPKLLIQFQNNGVVDDSQLPKDRFSAERLKGVDSTLKIQPAKLEDSAVYLCASSYSGTSPYGYTFGSGTRLTVV.

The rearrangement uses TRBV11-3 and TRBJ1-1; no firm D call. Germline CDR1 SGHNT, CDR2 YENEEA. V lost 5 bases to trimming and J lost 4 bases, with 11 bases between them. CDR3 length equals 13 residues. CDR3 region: CASSPEAGTEAFF. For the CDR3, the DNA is TGTGCCAGCAGCCCAGAGGCTGGCACTGAAGCTTTCTTT.

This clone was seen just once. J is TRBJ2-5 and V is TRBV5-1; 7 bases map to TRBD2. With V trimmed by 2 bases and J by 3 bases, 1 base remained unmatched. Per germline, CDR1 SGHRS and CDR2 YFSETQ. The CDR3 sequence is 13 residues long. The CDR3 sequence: CASSFLAEETQYF. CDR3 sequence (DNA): TGCGCCAGCAGCTTCCTAGCGGAAGAGACCCAGTACTTC. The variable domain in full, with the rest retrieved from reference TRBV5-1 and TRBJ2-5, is KAGVTQTPRYLIKTRGQQVTLSCSPISGHRSVSWYQQTPGQGLQFLFEYFSETQRNKGNFPGRFSGRQFSNSRSEMNVSTLELGDSALYLCASSFLAEETQYFGPGTRLLVL.

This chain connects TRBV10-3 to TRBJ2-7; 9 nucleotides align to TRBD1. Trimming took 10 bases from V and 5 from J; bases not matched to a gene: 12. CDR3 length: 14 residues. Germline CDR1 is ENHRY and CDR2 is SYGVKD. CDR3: CATEAGTGSDEQYF. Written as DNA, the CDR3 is TGTGCCACCGAAGCCGGGACAGGGAGCGACGAGCAGTACTTC.

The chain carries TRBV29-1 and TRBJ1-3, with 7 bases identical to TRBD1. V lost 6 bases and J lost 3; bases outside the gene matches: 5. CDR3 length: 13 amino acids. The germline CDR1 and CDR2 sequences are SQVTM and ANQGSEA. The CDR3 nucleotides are TGCAGCGTAAGAACAGGGGTTGGAAACACCATATATTTT. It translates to CSVRTGVGNTIYF.

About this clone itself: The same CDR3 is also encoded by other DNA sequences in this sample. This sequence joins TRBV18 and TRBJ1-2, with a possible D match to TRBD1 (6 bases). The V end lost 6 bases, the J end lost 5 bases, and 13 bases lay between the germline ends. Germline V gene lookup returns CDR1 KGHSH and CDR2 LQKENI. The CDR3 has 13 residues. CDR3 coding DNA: TGTGCCAGCTCCGGGGGCGCCGGGTATGGCTACACCTTC. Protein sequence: CASSGGAGYGYTF. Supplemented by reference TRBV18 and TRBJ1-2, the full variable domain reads NAGVMQNPRHLVRRRGQEARLRCSPMKGHSHVYWYRQLPEEGLKFMVYLQKENIIDESGMPKERFSAEFPKEGPSILRIQQVVRGDSAAYFCASSGGAGYGYTFGSGTRLTVV.

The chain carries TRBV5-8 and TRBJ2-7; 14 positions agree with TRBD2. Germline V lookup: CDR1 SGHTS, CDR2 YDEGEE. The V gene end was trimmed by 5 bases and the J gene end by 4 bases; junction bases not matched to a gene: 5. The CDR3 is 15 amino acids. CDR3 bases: TGTGCCAGCAGTTCGACTAGCGGGAGGGCTTACGAGCAGTACTTC. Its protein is CASSSTSGRAYEQYF.

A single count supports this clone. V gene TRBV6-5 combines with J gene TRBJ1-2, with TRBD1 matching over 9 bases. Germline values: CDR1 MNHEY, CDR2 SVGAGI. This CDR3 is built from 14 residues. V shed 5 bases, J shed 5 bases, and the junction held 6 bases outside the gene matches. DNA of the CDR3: TGTGCCAGCAGTCGGACAGGGGCCCGTTATGGCTACACCTTC. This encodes CASSRTGARYGYTF.

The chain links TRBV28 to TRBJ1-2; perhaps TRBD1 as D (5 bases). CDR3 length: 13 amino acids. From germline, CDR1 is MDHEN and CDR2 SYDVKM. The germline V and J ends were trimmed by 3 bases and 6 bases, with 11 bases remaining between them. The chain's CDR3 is CASSFFQGDGYTF. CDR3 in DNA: TGTGCCAGCAGTTTTTTCCAGGGTGATGGCTACACCTTC.

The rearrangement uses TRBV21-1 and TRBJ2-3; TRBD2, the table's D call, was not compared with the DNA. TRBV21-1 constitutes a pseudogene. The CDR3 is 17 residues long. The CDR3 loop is CATPTPPRLAGADTQYF. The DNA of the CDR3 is TGTGCCACCCCCACCCCCCCGCGACTAGCCGGTGCAGATACGCAGTATTTT.

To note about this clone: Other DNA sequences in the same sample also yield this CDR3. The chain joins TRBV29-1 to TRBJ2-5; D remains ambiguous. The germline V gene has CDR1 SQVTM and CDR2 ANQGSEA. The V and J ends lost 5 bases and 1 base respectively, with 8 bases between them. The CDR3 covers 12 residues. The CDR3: CSVSDGQETQYF. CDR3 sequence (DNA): TGCAGCGTTTCTGACGGCCAAGAGACCCAGTACTTC. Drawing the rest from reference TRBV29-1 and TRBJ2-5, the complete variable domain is SAVISQKPSRDICQRGTSLTIQCQVDSQVTMMFWYRQQPGQSLTLIATANQGSEATYESGFVIDKFPISRPNLTFSTLTVSNMSPEDSSIYLCSVSDGQETQYFGPGTRLLVL.

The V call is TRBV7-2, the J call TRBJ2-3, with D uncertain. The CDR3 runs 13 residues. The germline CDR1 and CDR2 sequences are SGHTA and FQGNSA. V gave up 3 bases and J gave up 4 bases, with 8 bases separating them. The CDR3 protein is CASSFVIADTQYF. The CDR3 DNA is TGTGCCAGCAGCTTTGTTATTGCAGATACGCAGTATTTT. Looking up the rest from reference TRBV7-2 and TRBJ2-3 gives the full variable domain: GAGVSQSPSNKVTEKGKDVELRCDPISGHTALYWYRQSLGQGLEFLIYFQGNSAPDKSGLPSDRFSAERTGGSVSTLTIQRTQQEDSAVYLCASSFVIADTQYFGPGTRLTVL.

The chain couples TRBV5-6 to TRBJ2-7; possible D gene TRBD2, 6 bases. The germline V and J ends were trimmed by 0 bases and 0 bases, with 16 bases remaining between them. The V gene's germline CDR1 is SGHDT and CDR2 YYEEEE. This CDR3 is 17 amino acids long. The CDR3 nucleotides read TGTGCCAGCAGCTTGGTTGGGGGAGGCCTTATCTCCTACGAGCAGTACTTC. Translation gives CASSLVGGGLISYEQYF.

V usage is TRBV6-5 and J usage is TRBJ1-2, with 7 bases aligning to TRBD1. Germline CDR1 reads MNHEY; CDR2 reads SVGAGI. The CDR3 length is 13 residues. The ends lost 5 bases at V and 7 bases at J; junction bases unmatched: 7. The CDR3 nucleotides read TGTGCCAGCAGTAAAGACAGGGCTTTTGGCTACACCTTC. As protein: CASSKDRAFGYTF.

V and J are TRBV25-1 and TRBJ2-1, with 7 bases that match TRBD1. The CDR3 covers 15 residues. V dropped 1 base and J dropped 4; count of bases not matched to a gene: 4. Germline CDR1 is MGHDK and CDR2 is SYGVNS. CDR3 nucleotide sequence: TGTGCCAGCAGTGAATCCCACAGGGGTTACAATGAGCAGTTCTTC. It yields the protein CASSESHRGYNEQFF.

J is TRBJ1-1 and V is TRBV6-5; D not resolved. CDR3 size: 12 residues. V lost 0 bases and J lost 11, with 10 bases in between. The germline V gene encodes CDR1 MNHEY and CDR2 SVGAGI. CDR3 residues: CASSYSEKVAFF. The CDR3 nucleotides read TGTGCCAGCAGTTACTCCGAAAAGGTTGCTTTCTTT.

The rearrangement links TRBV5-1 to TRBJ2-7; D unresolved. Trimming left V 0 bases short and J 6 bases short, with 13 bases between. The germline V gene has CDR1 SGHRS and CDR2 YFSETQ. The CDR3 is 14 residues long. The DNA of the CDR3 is TGCGCCAGCAGCTTGGGGCTCAGGTCCCTCGAGCAGTACTTC. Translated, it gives CASSLGLRSLEQYF.

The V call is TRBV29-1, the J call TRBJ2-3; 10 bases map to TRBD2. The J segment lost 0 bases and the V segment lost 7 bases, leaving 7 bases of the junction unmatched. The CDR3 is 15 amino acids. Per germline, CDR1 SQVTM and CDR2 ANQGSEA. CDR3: CSARTSGSSTDTQYF. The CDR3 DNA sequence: TGCAGCGCTAGGACTAGCGGTTCTAGCACAGATACGCAGTATTTT.

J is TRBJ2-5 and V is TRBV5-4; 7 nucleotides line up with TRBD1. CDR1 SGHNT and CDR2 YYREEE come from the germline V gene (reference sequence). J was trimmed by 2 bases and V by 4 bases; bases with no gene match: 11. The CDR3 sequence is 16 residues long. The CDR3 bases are TGTGCCAGCAGCCCGACAGGGAAAATGGGGCAAGAGACCCAGTACTTC. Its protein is CASSPTGKMGQETQYF.

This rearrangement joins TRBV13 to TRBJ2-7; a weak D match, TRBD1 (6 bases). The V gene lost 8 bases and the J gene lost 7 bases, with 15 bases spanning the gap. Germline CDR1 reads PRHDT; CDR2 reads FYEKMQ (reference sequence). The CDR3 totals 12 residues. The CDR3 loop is CASATGRREQYF. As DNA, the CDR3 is TGTGCCAGCGCTACAGGGCGTCGGGAGCAGTACTTC.

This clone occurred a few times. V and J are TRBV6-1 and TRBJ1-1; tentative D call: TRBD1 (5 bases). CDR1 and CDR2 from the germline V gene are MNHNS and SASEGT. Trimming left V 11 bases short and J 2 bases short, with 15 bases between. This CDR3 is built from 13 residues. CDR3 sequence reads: CAGAQRGNTEAFF. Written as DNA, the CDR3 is TGTGCCGGGGCCCAACGGGGTAACACTGAAGCTTTCTTT.

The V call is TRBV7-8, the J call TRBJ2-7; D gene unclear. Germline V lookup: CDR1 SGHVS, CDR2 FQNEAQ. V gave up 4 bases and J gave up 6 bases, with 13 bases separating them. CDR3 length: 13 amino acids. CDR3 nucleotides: TGTGCCAGCAGCTCTCTTAAGTCTGGCGAGCAGTACTTC. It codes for CASSSLKSGEQYF. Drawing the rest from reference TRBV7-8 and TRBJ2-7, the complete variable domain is GAGVSQSPRYKVAKRGQDVALRCDPISGHVSLFWYQQALGQGPEFLTYFQNEAQLDKSGLPSDRFFAERPEGSVSTLKIQRTQQEDSAVYLCASSSLKSGEQYFGPGTRLTVT.

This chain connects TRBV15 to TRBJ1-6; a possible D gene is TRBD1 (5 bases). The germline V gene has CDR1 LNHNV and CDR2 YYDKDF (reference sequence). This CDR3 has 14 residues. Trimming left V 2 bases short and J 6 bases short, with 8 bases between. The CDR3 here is CATSRWGSNSPLHF. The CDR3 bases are TGTGCCACCAGCAGATGGGGCAGTAATTCACCCCTCCACTTT.